This T cell receptor beta chain originates from a study of molecular identifiers for immune sequencing clone quantification. V lost 6 bases and J lost 4, with 10 bases in between. This CDR3 spans 13 amino acids. Germline values: CDR1 LGHNT, CDR2 FRNRAP. MiXCR, run by TCRdb on the PCR reads, gives a single entry per CDR3 protein. The repertoire includes approximately 550,000 distinct CDR3 sequences, 20% to 25% of them detected once, and around 0.84% sits in the top ten. The specimen was naive CD8+ T cells from blood, with Jurkat cell RNA spiked in. Documented subset: FACS-sorted CD8+CD4-CCR7+CD45RA+ naive T cells. This chain joins TRBV12-5 and TRBJ2-1, with D uncertain. The TCR comes from a human donor in good health. Some libraries in this study had Jurkat cell RNA spiked in. CDR3 nucleotide sequence: TGTGCTAGTGGGAACTGGAATTACAATGAGCAGTTCTTC. This codes for CASGNWNYNEQFF.